Presented here are 20 T cell receptor beta chains from one specimen sequenced in a study of T cells in Graves' hyperthyroidism and ophthalmopathy. TCR beta CDR3 region amplification was performed from RNA transcripts. The HTBI primer set was used in a first-round RT-PCR of the TCR CDR3. TCRdb re-derived calls from the multiplex PCR reads in MiXCR, one entry per CDR3 protein. The sample records fewer than 650,000 distinct CDR3 sequences, around 14% being singletons. The sample consisted of blood. The receptors derive from a woman younger than 30 with Graves' ophthalmopathy.

V usage is TRBV4-3 and J usage is TRBJ1-1; possibly TRBD1 for D (6 bases). In germline, CDR1 is LGHNA, CDR2 YSLEER. V was trimmed by 0 bases and J by 1 base, leaving 9 bases between them. The CDR3 extends over 15 amino acids. The CDR3 here is CASSQDRGGNTEAFF. CDR3 nucleotides: TGCGCCAGCAGCCAAGACAGGGGCGGGAACACTGAAGCTTTCTTT.

This clonotype was detected only a few times. The V and J genes are TRBV6-4 and TRBJ2-1; 10 bases line up with TRBD2. Losses at the gene ends were 3 bases for V and 10 bases for J; bases not matched to a gene: 12. CDR3 length: 16 amino acids. The germline V gene has CDR1 MRHNA and CDR2 SNTAGT. Here the CDR3 reads CASSDRKTSGRWEQFF. The CDR3 DNA sequence: TGTGCCAGCAGTGATCGTAAGACTAGCGGGCGTTGGGAGCAGTTCTTC.

The chain joins TRBV5-4 to TRBJ2-1, with 7 positions matching TRBD2. V gave up 3 bases and J gave up 5 bases; unmatched junction bases: 8. Germline V gene lookup returns CDR1 SGHNT and CDR2 YYREEE (reference sequence). The CDR3 loop spans 15 amino acids. DNA of the CDR3: TGTGCCAGCAGCTCTCCCGGGACTACTAACAATGAGCAGTTCTTC. Translating gives CASSSPGTTNNEQFF.

This clonotype was picked up a small number of times. The chain is built from TRBV27 and TRBJ1-2, with TRBD1 as a possible D gene (5 bases). The CDR3 runs to 17 residues. V was cut by 5 bases and J by 0 bases, with 19 bases left in between. Germline CDR1 is MNHEY and CDR2 is SMNVEV (reference sequence). Here the CDR3 DNA reads TGTGCCAGCAGTCCAAGTCCCTATCAGGGCTCTAACTATGGCTACACCTTC. Its translation: CASSPSPYQGSNYGYTF.

This chain joins TRBV4-1 and TRBJ1-5, with no clear D. Trimming pared 0 bases from V and 2 bases from J, leaving 11 bases between. This CDR3 comprises 16 residues. Germline V gene lookup returns CDR1 MGHRA and CDR2 YSYEKL. In DNA form, the CDR3 reads TGCGCCAGCAGCCAAGACCTGGAACTGCGCAATCAGCCCCAGCATTTT. It is translated as CASSQDLELRNQPQHF.

J is TRBJ2-7 and V is TRBV6-1, with 7 positions matching TRBD1. Germline V gene data show CDR1 as MNHNS and CDR2 as SASEGT. V dropped 6 bases and J dropped 6; count of bases not matched to a gene: 14. The CDR3 covers 15 residues. The CDR3 loop is CASSLQGSARGEQYF. The CDR3 nucleotides read TGTGCCAGCAGCCTACAGGGGTCAGCTCGGGGCGAGCAGTACTTC.

This clonotype has ten or more counts. The chain recombines TRBV20-1 with TRBJ2-7; D is ambiguous. Between the trimmed V and J ends, which lost 0 bases and 2 bases, there was a span of 8 bases. The CDR3 runs 13 residues. CDR1 and CDR2 (germline): DFQATT, SNEGSKA (reference sequence). The CDR3 here is CSARDRQPYEQYF. For the CDR3, the DNA is TGCAGTGCTAGAGATCGTCAGCCCTACGAGCAGTACTTC.

This clonotype was detected ten times or more. The chain recombines TRBV6-1 with TRBJ2-6, with 7 bases matching TRBD1. The germline CDR1 and CDR2 sequences are MNHNS and SASEGT. The CDR3 loop spans 15 amino acids. After removal of 6 bases from V and 2 bases from J, the junction contained 4 bases not matched to a gene. The CDR3 nucleotides read TGTGCCAGCAGAATCCAGGGGGCTGGGGCCAACGTCCTGACTTTC. This codes for CASRIQGAGANVLTF.

V and J are TRBV3-1 and TRBJ1-2; perhaps TRBD1 as D (6 bases). Trimming took off 3 bases at V and 7 bases at J, with 15 bases between the two ends. The V gene's germline CDR1 is LGHDT and CDR2 YNNKEL (reference sequence). The CDR3 consists of 14 residues. CDR3 in amino acids: CASSQEATGVGYTF. DNA for the CDR3: TGTGCCAGCAGCCAGGAAGCGACAGGAGTTGGCTACACCTTC. The whole variable domain, remainder taken from reference TRBV3-1 and TRBJ1-2, is DTAVSQTPKYLVTQMGNDKSIKCEQNLGHDTMYWYKQDSKKFLKIMFSYNNKELIINETVPNRFSPKSPDKAHLNLHINSLELGDSAVYFCASSQEATGVGYTFGSGTRLTVV.

The V call is TRBV7-2, the J call TRBJ2-2; 7 bases agree with TRBD2. With 5 bases clipped from V and 1 base from J, the junction kept 10 bases outside the gene matches. The CDR3 consists of 17 residues. The V gene's germline CDR1 is SGHTA and CDR2 FQGNSA. CDR3 sequence (DNA): TGTGCCAGCAGCAGGGGATCGGGAGGCTGGAACACCGGGGAGCTGTTTTTT. This sequence encodes CASSRGSGGWNTGELFF.

This clonotype was counted at least ten times. The chain employs TRBV28 and TRBJ1-2; 9 bases are a match to TRBD1. V shed 5 bases, J shed 8 bases, and the junction held 18 bases outside the gene matches. The V gene's germline CDR1 is MDHEN and CDR2 SYDVKM. The CDR3 is made up of 17 amino acids. CDR3 residues: CASSQNTRTGEKWGYTF. The CDR3 bases are TGTGCCAGCAGTCAAAATACAAGGACAGGGGAGAAGTGGGGCTACACCTTC.

This clonotype was seen many times. V is TRBV2 and J is TRBJ1-1; 7 bases agree with TRBD1. The V gene's germline CDR1 is SNHLY and CDR2 FYNNEI. There are 14 residues in the CDR3. Losses at the gene ends were 6 bases for V and 3 bases for J; bases not matched to a gene: 7. CDR3 coding DNA: TGTGCCAGCAGCCAACAGGGGTGGGACACTGAAGCTTTCTTT. Its translation is CASSQQGWDTEAFF.

This clonotype came up many times. The V call is TRBV9, the J call TRBJ1-1; D may be TRBD1 (6 bases). V shed 0 bases and J shed 10 bases, with 13 bases lying between them. Germline CDR1 and CDR2: SGDLS and YYNGEE. The CDR3 covers 13 residues. CDR3 sequence: CASSVDGRGIAFF. For the CDR3, the DNA is TGTGCCAGCAGCGTAGATGGCAGGGGTATAGCTTTCTTT.

CDR3 sequence: CATQEQAPSNQPQHF. The CDR3 coding sequence is TGTGCCACCCAGGAACAGGCCCCTAGCAATCAGCCCCAGCATTTT. J is TRBJ1-5 and V is TRBV27, with D perhaps matching TRBD1 (5 bases). This CDR3 is 15 amino acids long. Germline lookup yields CDR1 MNHEY and CDR2 SMNVEV (reference sequence). Trimming took 10 bases from V and 0 from J, leaving 16 bases between them.

This clonotype came up many times. The V gene is TRBV28, the J gene TRBJ2-7; TRBD2 matches at 11 bases. The CDR3 consists of 15 residues. V was clipped by 3 bases and J by 4 bases; unmatched bases: 5. The germline V gene encodes CDR1 MDHEN and CDR2 SYDVKM. CDR3 loop: CASSLVRTSGYEQYF. The CDR3 nucleotides read TGTGCCAGCAGTTTGGTCCGGACTAGCGGGTACGAGCAGTACTTC.

This clonotype was counted ten times or more. The chain uses TRBV3-1 and TRBJ2-3; 7 nucleotides match TRBD2. V lost 1 base to trimming and J lost 6 bases; unmatched junction nucleotides: 7. The CDR3 runs to 15 residues. Germline V lookup: CDR1 LGHDT, CDR2 YNNKEL (reference sequence). CDR3: CASSQVGGVRDTQYF. The DNA of the CDR3 is TGTGCCAGCAGCCAAGTTGGGGGGGTCCGGGATACGCAGTATTTT.

In its sample, this clonotype was seen many times. The chain uses TRBV2 and TRBJ2-4; D is perhaps TRBD1 or TRBD2 (5 bases each). Trimming cost V 3 bases and J 0 bases, with 9 bases left between them. This CDR3 comprises 15 residues. Germline V lookup: CDR1 SNHLY, CDR2 FYNNEI. CDR3 nucleotides: TGTGCCAGCAGTGACGGGGACCTAGCCAAAAACATTCAGTACTTC. The encoded protein is CASSDGDLAKNIQYF.

Many counts were recorded for this clonotype. The chain has TRBV7-8 and TRBJ2-1, with 7 bases lining up with TRBD2. V dropped 1 base and J dropped 7; count of bases not matched to a gene: 13. The germline gives CDR1 SGHVS, CDR2 FQNEAQ. The CDR3 extends over 17 amino acids. CDR3: CASSLGVRDYVSNEQFF. DNA of the CDR3: TGTGCCAGCAGCTTAGGCGTCCGGGACTATGTCTCAAATGAGCAGTTCTTC.

Many counts were recorded for this clonotype. The chain combines TRBV11-2 with TRBJ2-5, with 12 bases lining up with TRBD1. The CDR3 length is 17 residues. Germline CDR1 reads SGHAT; CDR2 reads FQNNGV. Germline trimming cut 5 bases from V and 5 bases from J; bases unmatched to any gene: 12. CDR3: CASSHTGTGGGRETQYF. Here the CDR3 DNA reads TGTGCCAGCAGCCATACCGGGACAGGGGGCGGGAGGGAGACCCAGTACTTC.

The rearrangement joins TRBV20-1 to TRBJ2-7; tentatively, D is TRBD1 or TRBD2 (7 bases each). There are 13 residues in the CDR3. Trimming took 7 bases from V and 2 from J, leaving 15 bases between them. Germline lookup yields CDR1 DFQATT and CDR2 SNEGSKA (reference sequence). The CDR3 region is CSGMTGTTYEQYF. CDR3 nucleotides: TGCAGTGGGATGACAGGGACTACCTACGAGCAGTACTTC.